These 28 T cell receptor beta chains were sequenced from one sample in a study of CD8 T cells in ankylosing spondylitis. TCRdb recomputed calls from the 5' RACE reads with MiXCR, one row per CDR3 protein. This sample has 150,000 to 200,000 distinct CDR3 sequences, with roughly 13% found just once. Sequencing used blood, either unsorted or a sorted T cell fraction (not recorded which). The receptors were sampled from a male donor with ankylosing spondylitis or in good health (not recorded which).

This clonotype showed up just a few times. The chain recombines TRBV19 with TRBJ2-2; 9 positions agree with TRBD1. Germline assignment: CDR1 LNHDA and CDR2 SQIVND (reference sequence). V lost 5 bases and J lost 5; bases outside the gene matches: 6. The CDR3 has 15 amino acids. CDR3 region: CASSAGQGWTGELFF. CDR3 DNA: TGTGCCAGTAGTGCGGGACAGGGTTGGACCGGGGAGCTGTTTTTT.

The CDR3 here is CAWSEPGQRLTQYF. In nucleotides, the CDR3 is TGTGCCTGGAGTGAACCGGGACAGCGGCTTACGCAGTATTTT. The chain joins TRBV30 to TRBJ2-3, with 7 nucleotides matching TRBD1. The CDR3 is 14 amino acids. J gave up 8 bases and V 1 base, and 9 bases lay outside the gene matches. CDR1 and CDR2 from the germline V gene are GTSNPN and SVGIG (reference sequence). The full variable domain, in which reference TRBV30 and TRBJ2-3 provide the parts outside the CDR3, is SQTIHQWPATLVQPVGSPLSLECTVEGTSNPNLYWYRQAAGRGLQLLFYSVGIGQISSEVPQNLSASRPQDRQFILSSKKLLLSDSGFYLCAWSEPGQRLTQYFGPGTRLTVL.

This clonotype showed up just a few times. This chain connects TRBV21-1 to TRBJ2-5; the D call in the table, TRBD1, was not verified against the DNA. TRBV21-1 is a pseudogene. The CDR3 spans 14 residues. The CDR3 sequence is CASSARQTVGAQYF. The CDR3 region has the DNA TGTGCCAGCAGCGCACGACAGACAGTGGGGGCCCAGTACTTC.

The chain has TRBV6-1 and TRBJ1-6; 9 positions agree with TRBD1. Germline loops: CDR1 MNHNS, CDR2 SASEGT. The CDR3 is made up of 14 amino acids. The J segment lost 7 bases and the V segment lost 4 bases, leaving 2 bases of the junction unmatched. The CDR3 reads CASSGDRENSPLHF. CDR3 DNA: TGTGCCAGCAGTGGGGACAGGGAGAATTCACCCCTCCACTTT.

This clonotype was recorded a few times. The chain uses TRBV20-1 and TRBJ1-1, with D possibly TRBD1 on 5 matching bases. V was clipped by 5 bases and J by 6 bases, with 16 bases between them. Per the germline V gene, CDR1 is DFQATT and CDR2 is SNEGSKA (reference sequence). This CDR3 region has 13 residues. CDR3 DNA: TGCAGTGCTTGGGACCCAGGGATCCCTGAAGCTTTCTTT. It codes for CSAWDPGIPEAFF.

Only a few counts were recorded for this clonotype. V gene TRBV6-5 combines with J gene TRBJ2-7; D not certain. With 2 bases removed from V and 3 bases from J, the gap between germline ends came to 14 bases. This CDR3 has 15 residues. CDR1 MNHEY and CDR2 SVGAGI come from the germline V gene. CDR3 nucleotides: TGTGCCAGCAGTTACGGGCACCCGTCCATCTACGAGCAGTACTTC. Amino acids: CASSYGHPSIYEQYF.

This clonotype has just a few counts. This CDR3 reads CASSLSGGYTEAFF. The CDR3, as DNA: TGTGCCAGCAGTTTATCAGGGGGCTATACTGAAGCTTTCTTT. The chain combines TRBV12-3 or TRBV12-4 with TRBJ1-1; 8 bases fit TRBD1. There are 14 residues in the CDR3. The V gene end was trimmed by 2 bases and the J gene end by 5 bases; junction bases not matched to a gene: 4.

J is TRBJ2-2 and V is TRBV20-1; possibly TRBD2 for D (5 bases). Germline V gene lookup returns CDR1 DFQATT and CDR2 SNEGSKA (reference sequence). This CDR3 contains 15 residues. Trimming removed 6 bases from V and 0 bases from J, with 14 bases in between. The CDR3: CSAQFGDANTGELFF. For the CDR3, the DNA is TGCAGTGCGCAGTTCGGGGATGCGAACACCGGGGAGCTGTTTTTT.

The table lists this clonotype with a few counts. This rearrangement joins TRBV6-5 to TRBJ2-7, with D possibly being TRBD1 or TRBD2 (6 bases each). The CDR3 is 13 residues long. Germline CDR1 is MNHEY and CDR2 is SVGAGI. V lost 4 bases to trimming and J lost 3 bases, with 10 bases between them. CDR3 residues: CASSSGANYEQYF. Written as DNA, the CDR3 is TGTGCCAGCAGTTCGGGGGCCAACTACGAGCAGTACTTC.

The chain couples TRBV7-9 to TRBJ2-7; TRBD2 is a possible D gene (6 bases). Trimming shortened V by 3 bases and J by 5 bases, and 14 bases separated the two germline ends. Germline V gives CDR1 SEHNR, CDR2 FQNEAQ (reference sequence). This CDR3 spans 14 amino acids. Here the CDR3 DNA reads TGTGCCAGCAGCTTCCCTCCTGGCGGGGACGAGCAGTACTTC. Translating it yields CASSFPPGGDEQYF. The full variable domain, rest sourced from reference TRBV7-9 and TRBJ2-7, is DTGVSQNPRHKITKRGQNVTFRCDPISEHNRLYWYRQTLGQGPEFLTYFQNEAQLEKSRLLSDRFSAERPKGSFSTLEIQRTEQGDSAMYLCASSFPPGGDEQYFGPGTRLTVT.

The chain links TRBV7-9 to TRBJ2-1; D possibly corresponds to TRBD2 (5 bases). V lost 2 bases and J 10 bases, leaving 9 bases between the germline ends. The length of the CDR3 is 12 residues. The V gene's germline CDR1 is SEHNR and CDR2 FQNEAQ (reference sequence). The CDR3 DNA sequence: TGTGCCAGCAGCTTAATTACGGGGGAGCAGTTCTTC. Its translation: CASSLITGEQFF.

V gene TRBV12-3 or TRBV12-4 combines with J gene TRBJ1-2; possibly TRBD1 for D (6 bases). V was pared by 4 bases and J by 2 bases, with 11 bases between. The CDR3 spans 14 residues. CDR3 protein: CASSSRTENYGYTF. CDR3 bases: TGTGCCAGCAGTTCAAGGACAGAAAACTATGGCTACACCTTC.

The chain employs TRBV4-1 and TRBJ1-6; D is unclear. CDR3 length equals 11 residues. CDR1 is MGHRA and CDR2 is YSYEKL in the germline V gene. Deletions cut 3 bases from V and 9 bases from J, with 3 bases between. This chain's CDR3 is CASSQGSPLHF. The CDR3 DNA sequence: TGCGCCAGCAGCCAGGGTTCACCCCTCCACTTT.

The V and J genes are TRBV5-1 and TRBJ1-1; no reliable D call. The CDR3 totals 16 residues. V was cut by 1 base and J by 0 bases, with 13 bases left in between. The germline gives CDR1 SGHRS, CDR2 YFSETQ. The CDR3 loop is CASSLSERSMNTEAFF. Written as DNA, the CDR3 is TGCGCCAGCAGCTTGTCAGAGCGCTCCATGAACACTGAAGCTTTCTTT.

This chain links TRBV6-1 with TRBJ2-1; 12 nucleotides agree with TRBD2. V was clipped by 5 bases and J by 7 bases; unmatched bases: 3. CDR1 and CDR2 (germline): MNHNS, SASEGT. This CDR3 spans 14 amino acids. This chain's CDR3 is CASSPLAGGNEQFF. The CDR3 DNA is TGTGCCAGCAGTCCCCTAGCGGGAGGGAATGAGCAGTTCTTC.

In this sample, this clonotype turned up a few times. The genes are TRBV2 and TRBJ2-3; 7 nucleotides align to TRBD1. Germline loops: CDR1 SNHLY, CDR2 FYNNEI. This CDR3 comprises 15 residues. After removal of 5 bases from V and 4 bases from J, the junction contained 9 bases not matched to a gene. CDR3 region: CASSTTGSRADTQYF. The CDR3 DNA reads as TGTGCCAGCAGTACGACAGGGTCCCGGGCAGATACGCAGTATTTT.

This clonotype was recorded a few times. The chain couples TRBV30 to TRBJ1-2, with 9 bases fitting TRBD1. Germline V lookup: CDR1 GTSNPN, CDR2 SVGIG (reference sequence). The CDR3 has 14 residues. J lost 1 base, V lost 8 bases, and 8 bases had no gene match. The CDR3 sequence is CAGWRDRVNYGYTF. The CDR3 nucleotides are TGTGCCGGGTGGAGGGACAGGGTTAACTATGGCTACACCTTC.

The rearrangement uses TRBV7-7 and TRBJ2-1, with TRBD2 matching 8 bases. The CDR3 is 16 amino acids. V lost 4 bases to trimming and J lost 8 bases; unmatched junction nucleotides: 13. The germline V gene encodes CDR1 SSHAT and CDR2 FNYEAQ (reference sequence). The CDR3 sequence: CASSYGPGLDFYEQFF. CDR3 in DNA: TGTGCCAGCAGCTACGGACCGGGACTAGACTTCTATGAGCAGTTCTTC.

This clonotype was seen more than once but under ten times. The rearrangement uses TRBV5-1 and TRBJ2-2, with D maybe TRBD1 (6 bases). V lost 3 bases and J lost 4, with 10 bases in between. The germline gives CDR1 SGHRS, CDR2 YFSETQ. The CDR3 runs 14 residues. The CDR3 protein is CASSSDRSTGELFF. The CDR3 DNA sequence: TGCGCCAGCAGCTCCGACAGGAGCACCGGGGAGCTGTTTTTT.

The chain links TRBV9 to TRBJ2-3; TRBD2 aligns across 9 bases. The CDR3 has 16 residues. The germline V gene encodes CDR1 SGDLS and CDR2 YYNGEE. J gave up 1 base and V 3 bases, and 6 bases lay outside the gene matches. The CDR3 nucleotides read TGTGCCAGCAGCGCCCCGGTAGCGGGGGGCACAGATACGCAGTATTTT. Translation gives CASSAPVAGGTDTQYF.

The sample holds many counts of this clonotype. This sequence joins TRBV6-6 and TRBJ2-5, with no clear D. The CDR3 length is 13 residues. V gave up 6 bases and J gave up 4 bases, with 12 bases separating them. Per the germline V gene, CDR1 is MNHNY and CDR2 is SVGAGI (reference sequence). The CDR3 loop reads CASSPWVRETQYF. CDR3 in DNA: TGTGCCAGCAGCCCTTGGGTAAGAGAGACCCAGTACTTC.

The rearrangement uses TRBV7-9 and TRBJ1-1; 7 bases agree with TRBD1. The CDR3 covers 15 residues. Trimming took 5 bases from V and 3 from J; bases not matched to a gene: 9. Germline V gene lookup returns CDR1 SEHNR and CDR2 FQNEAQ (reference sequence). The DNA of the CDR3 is TGTGCCAGCAGCATCGGGACAGTAAGTGACACTGAAGCTTTCTTT. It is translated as CASSIGTVSDTEAFF.

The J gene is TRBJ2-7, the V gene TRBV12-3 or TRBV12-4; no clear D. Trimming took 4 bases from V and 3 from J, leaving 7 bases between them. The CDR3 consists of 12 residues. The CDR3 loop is CASSSLIYEQYF. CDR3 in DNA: TGTGCCAGCAGTTCCCTTATCTACGAGCAGTACTTC.

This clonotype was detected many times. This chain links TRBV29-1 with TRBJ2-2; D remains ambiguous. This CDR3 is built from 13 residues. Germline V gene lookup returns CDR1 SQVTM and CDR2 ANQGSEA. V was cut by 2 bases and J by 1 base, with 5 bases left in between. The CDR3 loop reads CSVEQENTGELFF. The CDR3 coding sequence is TGCAGCGTTGAACAGGAGAACACCGGGGAGCTGTTTTTT.

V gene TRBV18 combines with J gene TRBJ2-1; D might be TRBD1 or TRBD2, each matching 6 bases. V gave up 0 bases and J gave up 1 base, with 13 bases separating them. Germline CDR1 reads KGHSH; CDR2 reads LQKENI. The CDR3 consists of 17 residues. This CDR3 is CASSPPGGDPSYNEQFF. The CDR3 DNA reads TGTGCCAGCTCACCACCGGGGGGCGATCCTTCCTACAATGAGCAGTTCTTC.

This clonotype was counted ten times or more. In DNA, the CDR3 is TGCGCCAGCAGTGGAGCAGATACGCAGTATTTT. Translating it yields CASSGADTQYF. The chain links TRBV5-1 to TRBJ2-3; D gene ambiguous. CDR3 length: 11 amino acids. The germline V gene has CDR1 SGHRS and CDR2 YFSETQ. V was pared by 5 bases and J by 4 bases, with 5 bases between.

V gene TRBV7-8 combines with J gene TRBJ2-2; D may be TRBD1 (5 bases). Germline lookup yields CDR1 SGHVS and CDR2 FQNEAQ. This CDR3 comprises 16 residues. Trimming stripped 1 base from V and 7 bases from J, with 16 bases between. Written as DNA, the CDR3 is TGTGCCAGCAGCTTAGATCAAGGGCTTAGGGGCGGGGAGCTGTTTTTT. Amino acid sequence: CASSLDQGLRGGELFF. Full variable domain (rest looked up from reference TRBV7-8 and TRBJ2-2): GAGVSQSPRYKVAKRGQDVALRCDPISGHVSLFWYQQALGQGPEFLTYFQNEAQLDKSGLPSDRFFAERPEGSVSTLKIQRTQQEDSAVYLCASSLDQGLRGGELFFGEGSRLTVL.

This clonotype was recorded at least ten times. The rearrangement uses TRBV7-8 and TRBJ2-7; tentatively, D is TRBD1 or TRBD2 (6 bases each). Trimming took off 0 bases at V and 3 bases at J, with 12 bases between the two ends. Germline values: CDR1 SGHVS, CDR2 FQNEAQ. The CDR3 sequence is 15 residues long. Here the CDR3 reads CASSLAGGYLYEQYF. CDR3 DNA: TGTGCCAGCAGCTTAGCGGGGGGCTACCTCTACGAGCAGTACTTC.